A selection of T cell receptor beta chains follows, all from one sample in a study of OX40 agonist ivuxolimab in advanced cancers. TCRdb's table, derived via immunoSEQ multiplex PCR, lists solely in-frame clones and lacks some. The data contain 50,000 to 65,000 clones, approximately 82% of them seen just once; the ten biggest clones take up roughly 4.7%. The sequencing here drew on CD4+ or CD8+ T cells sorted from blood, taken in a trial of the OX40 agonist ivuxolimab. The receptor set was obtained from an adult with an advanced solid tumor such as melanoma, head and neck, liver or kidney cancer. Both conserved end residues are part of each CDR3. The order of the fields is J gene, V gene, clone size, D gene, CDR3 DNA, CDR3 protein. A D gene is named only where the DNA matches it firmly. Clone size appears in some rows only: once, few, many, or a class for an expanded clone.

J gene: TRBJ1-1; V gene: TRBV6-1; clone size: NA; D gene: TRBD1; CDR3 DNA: TGTGCCAGCAGTGAAGAGGACAGGGGAAGCACTGAAGCTTTCTTT; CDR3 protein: CASSEEDRGSTEAFF
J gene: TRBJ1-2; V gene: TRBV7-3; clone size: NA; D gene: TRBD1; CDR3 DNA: TGTGCCAGCAGCTTGAAAGAGACAGGGGGCGAGGGAGGCTACACCTTC; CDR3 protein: CASSLKETGGEGGYTF
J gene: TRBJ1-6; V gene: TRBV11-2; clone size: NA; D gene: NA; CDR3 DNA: TGTGCCAGCAGCTTTAGTAATTCACCCCTCCACTTT; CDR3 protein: CASSFSNSPLHF
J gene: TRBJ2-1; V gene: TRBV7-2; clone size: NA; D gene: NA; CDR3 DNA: TGTGCCAGCAGCTTAGATATGAGCTCCTACAATGAGCAGTTCTTC; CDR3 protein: CASSLDMSSYNEQFF
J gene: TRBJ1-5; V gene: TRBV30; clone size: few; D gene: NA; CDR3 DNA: TGTGCCTGGAGTGTAAGAGGGTATCAGCCCCAGCATTTT; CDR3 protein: CAWSVRGYQPQHF
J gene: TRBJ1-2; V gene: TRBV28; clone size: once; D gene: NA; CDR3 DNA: TGTGCCAGCAGTTCCGCGTATGGCTACACCTTC; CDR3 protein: CASSSAYGYTF
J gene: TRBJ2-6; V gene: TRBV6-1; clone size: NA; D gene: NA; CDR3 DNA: TGTGCCAGCAGTGAAAGCTGGCAGGGCCTTAGCTCTGGGGCCAACGTCCTGACTTTC; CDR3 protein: CASSESWQGLSSGANVLTF
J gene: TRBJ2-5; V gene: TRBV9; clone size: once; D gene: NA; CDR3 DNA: TGTGCCAGCAGCGTAGCGGGGGGCACGATGGAAGAGACCCAGTACTTC; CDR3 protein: CASSVAGGTMEETQYF
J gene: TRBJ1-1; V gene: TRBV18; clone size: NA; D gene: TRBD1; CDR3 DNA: TGTGCCAGCTCACTCCCCGGGACAGGCCCCACTGAAGCTTTCTTT; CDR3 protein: CASSLPGTGPTEAFF
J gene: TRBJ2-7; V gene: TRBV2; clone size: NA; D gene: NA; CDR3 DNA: TGTGCCAGCAGGAGGGACAAGGACTACGAGCAGTACTTC; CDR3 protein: CASRRDKDYEQYF